This T cell receptor beta chain was identified during a study of shared clonotypes between healthy human individuals. General observations from the study: Though the depth was large, rarefaction showed that sorted-subset sequencing was incomplete. Generation probabilities were higher for clonotypes shared across all four sorted-subset donors than for unshared ones. Investigators expected sequencing depth to affect clonotype sharing among donors.

The CDR3 runs to 12 residues. V shed 4 bases and J 6 bases; nucleotides not matched to a gene: 4. The germline V gene encodes CDR1 SGHRS and CDR2 YFSETQ. This clone was detected only a few times. Its antigen remains unknown. The same CDR3 can be traced to other DNA sequences in this sample. It was about 180 ng DNA, approximately 28,000 T cell genomes, that sorted-subset replicate PCRs used. Sequencing was performed with immunoSEQ multiplex PCR; in TCRdb, only in-frame clones are kept and a portion is missing. The sample records about 2.1 million clones, 90% to 95% being singletons. It was CD45RO-negative cells, positively selected for CCR7, that made up naive CD8 cells, with terminally differentiated effector memory CD45RA+ cells excluded.

The gene calls are TRBV5-1 and TRBJ2-7, with 7 bases matching TRBD1. Material: naive CD8+ T cells from PBMCs. This receptor was taken from a man aged 18 to 29 in good health. Some clones in this sample may be carry-over from other donors' samples. CDR3 region: CASSPTGSEQYF. In DNA, the CDR3 is TGCGCCAGCAGCCCGACAGGGTCCGAGCAGTACTTC.